The TCR beta chain described here comes from a study of neurological immune-mediated disorders. Findings and caveats of the study: The study found no CDR3 amino acid sequences shared by expanded clones across subjects, suggesting private repertoires in all groups. HTLV-1-associated myelopathy had the most TCR clonal expansion, whereas multiple sclerosis had the least (lower than in healthy controls).

Per sequencing run, 15-18 subjects together gave over 160 million TCR-beta sequences. TCRdb analysed the 5' RACE reads with MiXCR anew, one entry per CDR3 protein. The sample includes roughly 23,000 distinct CDR3 sequences, 8% to 13% of them seen just once. Stored at -80 C, 2 million PBMCs were the source of the unsorted libraries. The germline V and J ends were trimmed by 6 bases and 5 bases, with 20 bases remaining between them. The CDR3 totals 15 residues. Per the germline V gene, CDR1 is MNHEY and CDR2 is SMNVEV (reference sequence). This clonotype was found many times. Its antigen is unknown. The sequenced sample consisted of PBMCs. The clonotype was recovered from a woman between 55 and 75 years old with HTLV-1-associated myelopathy (HAM/TSP). This chain links TRBV27 with TRBJ2-7; D might be TRBD1 (5 bases). The CDR3 protein is CASSRPQTGSHEQYF. In DNA, the CDR3 is TGTGCCAGCAGCAGACCTCAAACAGGTTCCCACGAGCAGTACTTC.